The T cell receptor beta chain under discussion was sequenced for a study of blood T cell repertoires in COVID-19. As for the study in general: The study drew acute and convalescent COVID-19 samples from the United States, Italy and Spain.

Profiled with immunoSEQ multiplex PCR; TCRdb holds only in-frame clones, not every one. Seen here are approximately 330,000 clones, about 87% observed once, and the top ten hold 9.5% to 10%. The receptor was isolated from a man under 40 with COVID-19, enrolled during active disease. Sequencing was carried out using peripheral blood.

CDR3 DNA sequence: TGTGCCAGTAGTATAGGACTAGCGGGAAGAGAGACCCAGTACTTC. It specifies CASSIGLAGRETQYF. This chain connects TRBV19 to TRBJ2-5, with 11 bases fitting TRBD2. From germline, CDR1 is LNHDA and CDR2 SQIVND (reference sequence). The V and J ends lost 1 base and 4 bases, in that order; junction bases with no gene match: 2. The CDR3 has 15 residues.